The sequence of this T cell receptor (beta chain) was determined in a study of blood T cell repertoires in COVID-19. At the level of the study: Some COVID-19 samples were acute and others convalescent; all came from the United States, Italy and Spain. PBMCs, B-cell-depleted T cells, or T cells provided the cDNA or gDNA that made up the material.

Per the study methods: Scientists estimated how many nucleated cells there were by amplifying reference gene primers. Assay used: immunoSEQ multiplex PCR; TCRdb lists only in-frame clones, some missing. The V and J calls and clone size come from that table; D and trimming were worked out from the DNA. The top ten clones hold 1.5% to 2% of a sample with fewer than 350,000 clones, roughly 89% of them seen once. Participants' own reports of clinical history determined their cohort assignment. The sequenced sample consisted of PBMCs or T cells enriched from blood (not recorded which). This TCR derives from a woman in her thirties or forties who had recovered from COVID-19.

This CDR3 reads CASSNTGTSGGNIQYF. In nucleotides, the CDR3 is TGTGCCAGCAGCAATACTGGGACTAGCGGAGGAAACATTCAGTACTTC. The V gene is TRBV7-2, the J gene TRBJ2-4, with TRBD2 matching 11 bases. The V gene's germline CDR1 is SGHTA and CDR2 FQGNSA. V gave up 5 bases and J gave up 6 bases; unmatched junction bases: 9. The CDR3 has 16 amino acids.